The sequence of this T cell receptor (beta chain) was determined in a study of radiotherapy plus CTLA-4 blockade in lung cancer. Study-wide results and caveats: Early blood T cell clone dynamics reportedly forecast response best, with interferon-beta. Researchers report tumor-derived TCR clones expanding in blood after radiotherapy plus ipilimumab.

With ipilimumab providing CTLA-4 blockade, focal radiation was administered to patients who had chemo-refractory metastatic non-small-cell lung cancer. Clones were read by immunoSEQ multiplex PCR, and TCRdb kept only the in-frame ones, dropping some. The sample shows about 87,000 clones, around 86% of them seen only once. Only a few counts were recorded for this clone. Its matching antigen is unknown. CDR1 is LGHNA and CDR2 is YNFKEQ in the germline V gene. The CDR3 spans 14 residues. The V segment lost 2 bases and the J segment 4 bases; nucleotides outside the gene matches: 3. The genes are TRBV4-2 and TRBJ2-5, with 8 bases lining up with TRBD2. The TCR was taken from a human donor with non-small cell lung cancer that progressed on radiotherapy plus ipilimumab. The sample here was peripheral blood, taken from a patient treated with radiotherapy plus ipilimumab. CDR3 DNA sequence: TGTGCCAGCAGCCAAAACGGGGGGGGAGAGACCCAGTACTTC. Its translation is CASSQNGGGETQYF.